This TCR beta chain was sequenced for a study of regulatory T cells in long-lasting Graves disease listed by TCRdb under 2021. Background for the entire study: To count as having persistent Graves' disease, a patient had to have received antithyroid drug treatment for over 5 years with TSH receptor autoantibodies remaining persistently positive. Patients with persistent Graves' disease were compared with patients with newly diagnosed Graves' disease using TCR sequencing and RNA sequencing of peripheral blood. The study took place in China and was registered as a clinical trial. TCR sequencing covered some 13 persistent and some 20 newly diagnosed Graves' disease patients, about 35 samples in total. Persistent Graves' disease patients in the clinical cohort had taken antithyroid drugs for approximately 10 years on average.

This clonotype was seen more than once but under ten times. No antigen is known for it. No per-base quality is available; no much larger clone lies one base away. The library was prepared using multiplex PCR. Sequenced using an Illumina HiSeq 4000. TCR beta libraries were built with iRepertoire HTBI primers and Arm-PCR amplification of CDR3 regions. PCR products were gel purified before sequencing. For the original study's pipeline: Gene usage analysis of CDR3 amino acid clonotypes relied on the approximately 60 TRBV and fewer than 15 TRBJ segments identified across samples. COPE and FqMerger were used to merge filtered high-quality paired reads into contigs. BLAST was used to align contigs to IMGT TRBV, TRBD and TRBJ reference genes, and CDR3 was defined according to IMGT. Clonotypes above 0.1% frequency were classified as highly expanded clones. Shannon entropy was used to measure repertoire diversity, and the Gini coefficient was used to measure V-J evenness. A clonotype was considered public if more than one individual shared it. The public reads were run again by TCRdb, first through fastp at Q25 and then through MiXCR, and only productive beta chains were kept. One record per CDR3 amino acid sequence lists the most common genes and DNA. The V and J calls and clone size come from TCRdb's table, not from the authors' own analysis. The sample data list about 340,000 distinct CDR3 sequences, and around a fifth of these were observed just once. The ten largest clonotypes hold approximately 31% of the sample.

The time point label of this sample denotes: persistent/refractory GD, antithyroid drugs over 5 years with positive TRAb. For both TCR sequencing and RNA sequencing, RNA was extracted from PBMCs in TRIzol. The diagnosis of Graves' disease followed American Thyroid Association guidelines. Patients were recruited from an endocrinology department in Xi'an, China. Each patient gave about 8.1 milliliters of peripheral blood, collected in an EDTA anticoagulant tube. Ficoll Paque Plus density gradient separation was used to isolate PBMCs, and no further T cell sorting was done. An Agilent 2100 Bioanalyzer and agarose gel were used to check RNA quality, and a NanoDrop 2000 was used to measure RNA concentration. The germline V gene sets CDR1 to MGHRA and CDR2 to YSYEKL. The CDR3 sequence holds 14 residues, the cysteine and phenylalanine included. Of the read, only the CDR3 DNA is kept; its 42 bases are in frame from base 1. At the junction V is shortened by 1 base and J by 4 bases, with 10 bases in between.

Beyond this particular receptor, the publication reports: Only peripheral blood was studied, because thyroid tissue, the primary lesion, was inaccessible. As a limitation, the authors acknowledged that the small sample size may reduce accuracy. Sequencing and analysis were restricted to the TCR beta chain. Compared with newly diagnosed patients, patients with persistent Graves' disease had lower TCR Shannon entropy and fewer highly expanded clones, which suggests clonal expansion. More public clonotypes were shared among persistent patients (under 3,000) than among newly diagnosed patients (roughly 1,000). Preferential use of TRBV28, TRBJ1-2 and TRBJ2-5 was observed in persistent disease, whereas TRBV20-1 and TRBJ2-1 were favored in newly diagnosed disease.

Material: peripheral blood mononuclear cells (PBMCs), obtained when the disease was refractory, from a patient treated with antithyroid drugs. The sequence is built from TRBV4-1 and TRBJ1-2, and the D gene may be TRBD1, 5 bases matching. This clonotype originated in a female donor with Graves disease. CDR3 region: CASSQVTRGYGYTF. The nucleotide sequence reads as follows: TGCGCCAGCAGCCAAGTGACGAGGGGCTATGGCTACACCTTC.